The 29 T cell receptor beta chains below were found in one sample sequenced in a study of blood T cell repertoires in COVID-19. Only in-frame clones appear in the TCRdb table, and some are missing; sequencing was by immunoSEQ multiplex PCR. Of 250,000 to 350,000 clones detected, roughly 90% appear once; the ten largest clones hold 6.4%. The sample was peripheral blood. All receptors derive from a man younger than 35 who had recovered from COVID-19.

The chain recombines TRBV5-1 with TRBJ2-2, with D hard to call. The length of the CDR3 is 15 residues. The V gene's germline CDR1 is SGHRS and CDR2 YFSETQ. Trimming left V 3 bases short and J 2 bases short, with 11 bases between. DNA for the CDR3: TGCGCCAGCAGCTCCTTCGCAGAAAACACCGGGGAGCTGTTTTTT. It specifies CASSSFAENTGELFF.

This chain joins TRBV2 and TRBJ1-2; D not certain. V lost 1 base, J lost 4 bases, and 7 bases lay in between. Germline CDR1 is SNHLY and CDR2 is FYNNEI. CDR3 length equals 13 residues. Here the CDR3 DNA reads TGTGCCAGCAGTGAAGATCTCGGCTATGGCTACACCTTC. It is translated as CASSEDLGYGYTF.

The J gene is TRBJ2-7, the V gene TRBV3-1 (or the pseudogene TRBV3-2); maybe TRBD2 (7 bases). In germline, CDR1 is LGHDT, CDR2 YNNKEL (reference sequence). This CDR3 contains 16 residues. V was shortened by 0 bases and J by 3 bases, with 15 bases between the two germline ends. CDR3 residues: CASSQEGAGVVYEQYF. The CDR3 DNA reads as TGTGCCAGCAGCCAAGAGGGGGCGGGAGTAGTCTACGAGCAGTACTTC.

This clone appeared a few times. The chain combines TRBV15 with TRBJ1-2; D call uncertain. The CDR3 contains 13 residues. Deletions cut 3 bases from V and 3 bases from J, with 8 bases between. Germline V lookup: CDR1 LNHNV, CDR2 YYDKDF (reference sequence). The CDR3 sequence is CATSRADYYGYTF. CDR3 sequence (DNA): TGTGCCACCAGCAGGGCAGATTACTATGGCTACACCTTC. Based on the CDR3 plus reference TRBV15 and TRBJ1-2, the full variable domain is DAMVIQNPRYQVTQFGKPVTLSCSQTLNHNVMYWYQQKSSQAPKLLFHYYDKDFNNEADTPDNFQSRRPNTSFCFLDIRSPGLGDTAMYLCATSRADYYGYTFGSGTRLTVV.

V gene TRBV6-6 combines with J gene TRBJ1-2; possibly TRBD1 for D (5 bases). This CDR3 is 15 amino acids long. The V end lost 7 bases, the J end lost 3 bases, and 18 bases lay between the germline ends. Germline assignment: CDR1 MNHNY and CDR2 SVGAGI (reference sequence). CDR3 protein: CASNPRPRADYGYTF. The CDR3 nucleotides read TGTGCCAGCAACCCCAGGCCCAGGGCCGACTATGGCTACACCTTC.

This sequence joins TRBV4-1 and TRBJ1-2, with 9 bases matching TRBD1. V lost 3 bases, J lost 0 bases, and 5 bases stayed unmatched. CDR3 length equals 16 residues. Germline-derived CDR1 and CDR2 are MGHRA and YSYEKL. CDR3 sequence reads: CASSQGTGPSNYGYTF. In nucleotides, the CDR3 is TGCGCCAGCAGCCAGGGGACAGGGCCTTCTAACTATGGCTACACCTTC.

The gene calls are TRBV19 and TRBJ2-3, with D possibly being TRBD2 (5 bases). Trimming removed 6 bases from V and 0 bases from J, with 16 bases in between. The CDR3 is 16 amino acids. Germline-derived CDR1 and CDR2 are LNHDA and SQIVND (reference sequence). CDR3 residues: CASSDPRRASTDTQYF. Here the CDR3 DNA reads TGTGCCAGTAGCGATCCGAGGCGGGCTAGCACAGATACGCAGTATTTT.

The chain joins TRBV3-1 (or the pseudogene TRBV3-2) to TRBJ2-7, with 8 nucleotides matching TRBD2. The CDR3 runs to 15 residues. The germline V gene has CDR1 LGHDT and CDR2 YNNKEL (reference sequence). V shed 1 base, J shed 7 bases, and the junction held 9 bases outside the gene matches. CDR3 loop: CASSQGGLGNVEQYF. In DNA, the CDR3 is TGTGCCAGCAGCCAAGGGGGACTAGGGAATGTTGAGCAGTACTTC.

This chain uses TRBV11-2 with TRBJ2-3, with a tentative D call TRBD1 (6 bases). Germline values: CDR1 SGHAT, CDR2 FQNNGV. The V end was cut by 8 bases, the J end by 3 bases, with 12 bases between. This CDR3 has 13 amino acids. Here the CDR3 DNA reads TGTGCCAGCGTATCAGGGGCTACAGATACGCAGTATTTT. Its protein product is CASVSGATDTQYF.

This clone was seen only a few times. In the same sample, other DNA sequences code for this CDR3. This chain's CDR3 is CASSFGGAQHF. The CDR3 DNA follows: TGTGCCAGCAGTTTTGGGGGGGCCCAGCATTTT. The V gene is TRBV12-3 or TRBV12-4, the J gene TRBJ1-5; the D gene is possibly TRBD1 (5 bases). This CDR3 has 11 amino acids. Trimming shortened V by 3 bases and J by 11 bases, and 8 bases separated the two germline ends.

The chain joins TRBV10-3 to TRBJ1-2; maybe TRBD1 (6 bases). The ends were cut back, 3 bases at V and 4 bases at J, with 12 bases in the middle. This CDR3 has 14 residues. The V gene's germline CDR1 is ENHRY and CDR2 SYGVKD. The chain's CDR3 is CAISDRGPIYGYTF. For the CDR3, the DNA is TGTGCCATCAGTGACAGGGGACCTATCTATGGCTACACCTTC.

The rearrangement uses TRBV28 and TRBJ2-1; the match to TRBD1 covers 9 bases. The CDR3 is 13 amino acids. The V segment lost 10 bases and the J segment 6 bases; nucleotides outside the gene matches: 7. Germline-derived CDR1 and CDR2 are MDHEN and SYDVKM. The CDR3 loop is CAIHKGQGNEQFF. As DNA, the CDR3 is TGTGCCATCCACAAGGGACAGGGCAATGAGCAGTTCTTC.

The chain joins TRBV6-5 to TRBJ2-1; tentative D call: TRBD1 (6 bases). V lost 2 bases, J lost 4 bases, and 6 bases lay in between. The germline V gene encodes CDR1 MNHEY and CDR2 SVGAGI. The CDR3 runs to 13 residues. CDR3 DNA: TGTGCCAGCAGTTACCAGGGGTACAATGAGCAGTTCTTC. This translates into CASSYQGYNEQFF.

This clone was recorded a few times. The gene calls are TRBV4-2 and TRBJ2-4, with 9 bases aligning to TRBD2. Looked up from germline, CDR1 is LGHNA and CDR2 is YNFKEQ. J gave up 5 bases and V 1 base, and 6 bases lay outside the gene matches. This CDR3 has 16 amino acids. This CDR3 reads CASSQVIAGDQNIQYF. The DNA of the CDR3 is TGTGCCAGCAGCCAAGTTATAGCGGGAGACCAAAACATTCAGTACTTC.

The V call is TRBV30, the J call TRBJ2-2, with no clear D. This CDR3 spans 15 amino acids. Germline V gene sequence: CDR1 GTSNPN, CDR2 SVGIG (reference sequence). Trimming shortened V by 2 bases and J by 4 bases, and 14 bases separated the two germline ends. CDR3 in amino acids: CAWSRSARVTGELFF. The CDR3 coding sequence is TGTGCCTGGAGTAGAAGCGCCCGAGTCACCGGGGAGCTGTTTTTT. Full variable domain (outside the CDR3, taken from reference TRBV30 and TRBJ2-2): SQTIHQWPATLVQPVGSPLSLECTVEGTSNPNLYWYRQAAGRGLQLLFYSVGIGQISSEVPQNLSASRPQDRQFILSSKKLLLSDSGFYLCAWSRSARVTGELFFGEGSRLTVL.

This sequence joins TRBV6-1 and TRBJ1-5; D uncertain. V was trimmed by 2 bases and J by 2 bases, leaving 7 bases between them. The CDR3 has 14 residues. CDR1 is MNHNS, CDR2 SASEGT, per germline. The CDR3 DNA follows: TGTGCCAGCAGTGAAAGCGGGCGCAATCAGCCCCAGCATTTT. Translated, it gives CASSESGRNQPQHF.

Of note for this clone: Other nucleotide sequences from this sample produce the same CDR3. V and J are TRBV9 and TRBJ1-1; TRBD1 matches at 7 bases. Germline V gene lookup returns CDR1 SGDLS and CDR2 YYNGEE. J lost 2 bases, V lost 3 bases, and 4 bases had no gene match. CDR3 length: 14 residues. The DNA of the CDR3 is TGTGCCAGCAGCGAGGGACAGCTCAACACTGAAGCTTTCTTT. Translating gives CASSEGQLNTEAFF.

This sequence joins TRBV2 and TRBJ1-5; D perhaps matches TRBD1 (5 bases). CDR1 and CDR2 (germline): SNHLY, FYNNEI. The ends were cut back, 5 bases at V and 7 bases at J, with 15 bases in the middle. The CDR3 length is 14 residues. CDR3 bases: TGTGCCAGCAGTTTCAGACAGCCCTACCAGCCCCAGCATTTT. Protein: CASSFRQPYQPQHF.

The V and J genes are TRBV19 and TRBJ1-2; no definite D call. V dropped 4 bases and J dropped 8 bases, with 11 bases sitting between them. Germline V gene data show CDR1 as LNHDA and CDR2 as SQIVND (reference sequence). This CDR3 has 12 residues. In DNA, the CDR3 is TGTGCCAGTAGTACGGGGTTTCGGGGCTACACCTTC. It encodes CASSTGFRGYTF.

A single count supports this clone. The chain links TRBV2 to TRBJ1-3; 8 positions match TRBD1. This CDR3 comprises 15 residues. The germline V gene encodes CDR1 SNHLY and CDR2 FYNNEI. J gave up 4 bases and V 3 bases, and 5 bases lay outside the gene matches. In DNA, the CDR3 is TGTGCCAGCAGTGAGGACAGGGCGGCCGGAAACACCATATATTTT. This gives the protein CASSEDRAAGNTIYF.

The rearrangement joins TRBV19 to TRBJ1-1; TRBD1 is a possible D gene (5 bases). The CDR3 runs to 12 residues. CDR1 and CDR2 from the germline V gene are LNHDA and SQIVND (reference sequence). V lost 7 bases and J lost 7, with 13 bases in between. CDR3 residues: CASTSGFGEAFF. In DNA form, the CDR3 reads TGTGCCAGTACCTCAGGGTTTGGTGAAGCTTTCTTT. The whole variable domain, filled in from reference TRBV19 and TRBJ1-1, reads DGGITQSPKYLFRKEGQNVTLSCEQNLNHDAMYWYRQDPGQGLRLIYYSQIVNDFQKGDIAEGYSVSREKKESFPLTVTSAQKNPTAFYLCASTSGFGEAFFGQGTRLTVV.

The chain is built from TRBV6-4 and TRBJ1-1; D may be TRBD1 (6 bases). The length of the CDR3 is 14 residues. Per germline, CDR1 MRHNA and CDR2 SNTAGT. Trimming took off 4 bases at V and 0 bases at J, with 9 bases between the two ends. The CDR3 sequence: CASSVDRMNTEAFF. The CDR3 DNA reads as TGTGCCAGCAGTGTTGACAGGATGAACACTGAAGCTTTCTTT.

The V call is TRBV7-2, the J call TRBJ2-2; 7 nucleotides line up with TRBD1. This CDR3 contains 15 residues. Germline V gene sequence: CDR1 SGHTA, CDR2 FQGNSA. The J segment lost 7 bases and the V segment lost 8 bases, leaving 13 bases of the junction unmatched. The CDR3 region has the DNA TGTGCCAGCTCTGGGAAGGGGGCTATCGGCGGGGAGCTGTTTTTT. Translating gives CASSGKGAIGGELFF. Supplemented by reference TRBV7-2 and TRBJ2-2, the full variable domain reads GAGVSQSPSNKVTEKGKDVELRCDPISGHTALYWYRQSLGQGLEFLIYFQGNSAPDKSGLPSDRFSAERTGGSVSTLTIQRTQQEDSAVYLCASSGKGAIGGELFFGEGSRLTVL.

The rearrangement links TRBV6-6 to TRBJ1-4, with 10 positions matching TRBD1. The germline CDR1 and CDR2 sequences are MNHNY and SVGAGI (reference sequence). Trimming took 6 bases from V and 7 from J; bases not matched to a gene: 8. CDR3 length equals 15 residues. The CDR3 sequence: CASSPTGGDFEKLFF. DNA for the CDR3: TGTGCCAGCAGCCCGACAGGGGGCGATTTTGAAAAACTGTTTTTT.

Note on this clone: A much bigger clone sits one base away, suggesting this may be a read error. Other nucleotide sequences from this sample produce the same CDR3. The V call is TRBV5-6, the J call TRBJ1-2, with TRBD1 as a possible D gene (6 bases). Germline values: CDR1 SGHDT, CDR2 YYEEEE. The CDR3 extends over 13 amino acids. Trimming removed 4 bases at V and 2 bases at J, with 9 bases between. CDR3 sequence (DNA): TGTGCCAGCAGCCCGGACAGAAACTATGGCTACACCTTC. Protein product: CASSPDRNYGYTF.

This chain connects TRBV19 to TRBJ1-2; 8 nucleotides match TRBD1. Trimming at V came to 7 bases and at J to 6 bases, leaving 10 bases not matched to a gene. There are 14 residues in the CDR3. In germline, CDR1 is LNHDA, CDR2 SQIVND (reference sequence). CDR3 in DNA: TGTGCCAGTACTTTTCAGGGGGCTAGGGATGGCTACACCTTC. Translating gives CASTFQGARDGYTF.

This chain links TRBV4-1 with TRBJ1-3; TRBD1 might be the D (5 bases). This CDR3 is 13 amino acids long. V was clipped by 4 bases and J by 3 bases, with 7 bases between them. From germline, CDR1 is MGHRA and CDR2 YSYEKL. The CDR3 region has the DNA TGCGCCAGCAGCCTAAGGGGTGGAAACACCATATATTTT. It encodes CASSLRGGNTIYF.

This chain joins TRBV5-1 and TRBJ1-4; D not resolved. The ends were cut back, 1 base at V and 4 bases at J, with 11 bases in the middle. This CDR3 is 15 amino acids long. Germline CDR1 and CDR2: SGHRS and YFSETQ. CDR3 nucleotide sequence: TGCGCCAGCAGCTTGACAAACCTTATTAATGAAAAACTGTTTTTT. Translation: CASSLTNLINEKLFF.

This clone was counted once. CDR3 sequence (DNA): TGTGCCAGCAGTTATTGGTGCGAACAGCCTTTTGCTCAGCCCCAGCATTTT. This sequence encodes CASSYWCEQPFAQPQHF. The chain uses TRBV6-2 or TRBV6-3 and TRBJ1-5; D is unresolved. CDR3 size: 17 residues. Germline CDR1 reads MNHEY; CDR2 reads SVGEGT. V was trimmed by 3 bases and J by 6 bases, leaving 21 bases between them.